These T cell receptor beta chains were read from a single sample in a study of blood T cell repertoires in COVID-19. Libraries were prepared by immunoSEQ multiplex PCR; TCRdb keeps only in-frame clonotypes and omits some of them. This sample has about 240,000 clones, with 75% to 90% found just once. The sample was peripheral blood. The origin of the receptors is a man aged 55 to 70 who had recovered from COVID-19. Each CDR3 is given without its conserved first and last residue.

TRBJ1-2,TRBV29-1,SVGQGGLDGYT
TRBJ2-7,TRBV10-3,AISDSPGRASYEQY
TRBJ1-5,TRBV5-5,ASSPRGGIGQPQH
TRBJ1-6,TRBV27,ASSPYNSPLH
TRBJ1-1,TRBV9,ASSLTANTEAF
TRBJ2-5,TRBV10-3,AISDRGQETQY
TRBJ2-2,TRBV6-5,ASSYLQGRGPGELF
TRBJ2-2,TRBV19,ASSREGRVTGELF
TRBJ1-4,TRBV5-1,ASSLERGNEKLF
TRBJ1-3,TRBV5-6,ASSLAYQGFSGNTIY
TRBJ2-5,TRBV7-2,ASSLARDRGPETQY
TRBJ1-1,TRBV10-3,AISDEPTGGTEAF
TRBJ1-1,TRBV6-5,ASSDWARRTEAF
TRBJ2-2,TRBV28,ASSFSRGTSTGELF
TRBJ2-3,TRBV9,ASSGSGGTVSQIAY
TRBJ2-3,TRBV11-3,ASSLDHTLDTQY
TRBJ2-2,TRBV2,ASSESQGVVGELF
TRBJ2-4,TRBV28,ASLGTGAKNIQY
TRBJ1-6,TRBV10-2,ASTPGQGASNSPLH
TRBJ1-2,TRBV6-2/TRBV6-3,ASSHPGTEDYT
TRBJ2-4,TRBV4-1,ASSLLAGGREGAKNIQY
TRBJ2-3,TRBV12-3/TRBV12-4,ASSFFLAGAN